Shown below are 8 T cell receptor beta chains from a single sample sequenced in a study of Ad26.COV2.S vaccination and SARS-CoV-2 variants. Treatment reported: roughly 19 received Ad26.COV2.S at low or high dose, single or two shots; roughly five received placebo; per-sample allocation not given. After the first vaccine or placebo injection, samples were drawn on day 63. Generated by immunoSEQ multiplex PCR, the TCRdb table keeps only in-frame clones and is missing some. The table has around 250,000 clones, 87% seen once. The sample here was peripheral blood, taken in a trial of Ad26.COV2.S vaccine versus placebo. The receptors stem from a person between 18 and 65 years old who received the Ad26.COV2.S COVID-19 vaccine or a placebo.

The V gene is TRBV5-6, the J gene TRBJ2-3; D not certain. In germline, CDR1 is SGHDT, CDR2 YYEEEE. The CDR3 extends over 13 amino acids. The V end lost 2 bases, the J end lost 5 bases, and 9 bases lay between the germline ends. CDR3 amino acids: CASSFPDRDTQYF. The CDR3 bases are TGTGCCAGCAGCTTTCCTGATAGAGATACGCAGTATTTT.

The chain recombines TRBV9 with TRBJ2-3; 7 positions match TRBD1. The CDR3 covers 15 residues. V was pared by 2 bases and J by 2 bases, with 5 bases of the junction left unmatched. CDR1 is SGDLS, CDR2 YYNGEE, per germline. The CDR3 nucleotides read TGTGCCAGCAGCGTCGGGACAGCTAACACAGATACGCAGTATTTT. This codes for CASSVGTANTDTQYF.

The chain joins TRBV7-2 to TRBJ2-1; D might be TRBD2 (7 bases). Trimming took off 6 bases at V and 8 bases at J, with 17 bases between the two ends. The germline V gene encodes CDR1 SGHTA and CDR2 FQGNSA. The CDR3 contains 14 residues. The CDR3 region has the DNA TGTGCCAGCAGGCCGCCTCCGGGGGGCCATGAGCAGTTCTTC. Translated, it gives CASRPPPGGHEQFF. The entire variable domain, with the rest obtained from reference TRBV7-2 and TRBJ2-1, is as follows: GAGVSQSPSNKVTEKGKDVELRCDPISGHTALYWYRQSLGQGLEFLIYFQGNSAPDKSGLPSDRFSAERTGGSVSTLTIQRTQQEDSAVYLCASRPPPGGHEQFFGPGTRLTVL.

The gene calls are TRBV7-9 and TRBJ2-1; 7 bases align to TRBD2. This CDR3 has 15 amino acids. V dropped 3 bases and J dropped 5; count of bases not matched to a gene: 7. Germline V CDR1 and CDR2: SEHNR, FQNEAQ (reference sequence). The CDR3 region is CASSFPVLADNEQFF. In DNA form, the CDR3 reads TGTGCCAGCAGCTTCCCCGTGCTAGCGGACAATGAGCAGTTCTTC.

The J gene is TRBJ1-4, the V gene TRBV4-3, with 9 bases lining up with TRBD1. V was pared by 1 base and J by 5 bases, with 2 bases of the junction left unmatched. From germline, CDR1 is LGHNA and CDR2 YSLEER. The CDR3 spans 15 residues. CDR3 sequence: CASSQGDRDNEKLFF. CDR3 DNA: TGCGCCAGCAGCCAAGGGGACAGGGACAATGAAAAACTGTTTTTT.

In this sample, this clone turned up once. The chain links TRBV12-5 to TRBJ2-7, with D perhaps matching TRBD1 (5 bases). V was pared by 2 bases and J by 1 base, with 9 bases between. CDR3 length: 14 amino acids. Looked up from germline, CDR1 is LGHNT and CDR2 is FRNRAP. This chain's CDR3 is CASGLFPGSYEQYF. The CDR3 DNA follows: TGTGCTAGTGGTTTGTTCCCAGGGTCCTACGAGCAGTACTTC.

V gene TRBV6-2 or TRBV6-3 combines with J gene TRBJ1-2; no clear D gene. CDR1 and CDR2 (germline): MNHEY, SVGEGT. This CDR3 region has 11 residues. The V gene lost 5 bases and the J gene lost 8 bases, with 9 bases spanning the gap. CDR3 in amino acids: CASSPRRGYTF. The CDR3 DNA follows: TGTGCCAGCAGTCCGCGAAGGGGCTACACCTTC.

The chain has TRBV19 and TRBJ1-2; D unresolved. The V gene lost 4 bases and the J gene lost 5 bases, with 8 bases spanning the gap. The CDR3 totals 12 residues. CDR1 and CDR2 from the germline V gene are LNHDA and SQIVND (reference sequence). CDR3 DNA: TGTGCCAGTAGTAGGGTCGGTTATGGCTACACCTTC. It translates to CASSRVGYGYTF.